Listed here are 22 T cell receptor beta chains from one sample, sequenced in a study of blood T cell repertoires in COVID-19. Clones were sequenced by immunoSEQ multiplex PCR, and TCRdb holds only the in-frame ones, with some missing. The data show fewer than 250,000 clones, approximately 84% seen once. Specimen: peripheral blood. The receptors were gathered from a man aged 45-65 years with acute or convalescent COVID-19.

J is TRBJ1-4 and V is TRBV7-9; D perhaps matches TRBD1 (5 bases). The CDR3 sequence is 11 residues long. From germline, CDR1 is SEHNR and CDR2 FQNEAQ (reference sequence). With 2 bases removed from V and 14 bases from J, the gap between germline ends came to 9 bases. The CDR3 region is CASSLTGELFF. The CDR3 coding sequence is TGTGCCAGCAGCTTAACAGGAGAGCTGTTTTTT.

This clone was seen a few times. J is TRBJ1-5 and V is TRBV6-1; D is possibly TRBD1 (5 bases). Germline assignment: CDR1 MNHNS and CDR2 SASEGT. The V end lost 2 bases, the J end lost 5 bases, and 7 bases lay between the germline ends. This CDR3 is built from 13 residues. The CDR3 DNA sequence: TGTGCCAGCAGTGAACAGGGCCATCAGCCCCAGCATTTT. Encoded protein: CASSEQGHQPQHF.

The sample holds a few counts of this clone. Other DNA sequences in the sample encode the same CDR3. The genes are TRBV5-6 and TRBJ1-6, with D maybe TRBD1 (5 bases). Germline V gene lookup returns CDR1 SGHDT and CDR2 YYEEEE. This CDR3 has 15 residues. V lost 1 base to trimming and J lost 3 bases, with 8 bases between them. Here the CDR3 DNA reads TGTGCCAGCAGCTTGTTCGGGGGCTATAATTCACCCCTCCACTTT. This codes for CASSLFGGYNSPLHF.

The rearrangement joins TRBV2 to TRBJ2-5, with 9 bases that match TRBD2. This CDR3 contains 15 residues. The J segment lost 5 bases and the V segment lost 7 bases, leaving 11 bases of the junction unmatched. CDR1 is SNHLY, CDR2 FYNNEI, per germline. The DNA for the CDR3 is TGTGCCAGCACGCGGGCGGGGGGGCGAGTGGAGACCCAGTACTTC. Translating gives CASTRAGGRVETQYF.

In nucleotides, the CDR3 is TGTGCCATCAGTGGAGGGACAGGAAACACCATATATTTT. Protein: CAISGGTGNTIYF. The J gene is TRBJ1-3, the V gene TRBV10-3; D may be TRBD1 (6 bases). Trimming removed 4 bases from V and 4 bases from J, with 8 bases in between. The CDR3 contains 13 residues. Germline V gives CDR1 ENHRY, CDR2 SYGVKD.

CDR3 in DNA: TGTGCCAGCAGCTGGACTAGCGGGGGGACTGTCCACAATGAGCAGTTCTTC. It is translated as CASSWTSGGTVHNEQFF. The V call is TRBV7-3, the J call TRBJ2-1; 14 bases agree with TRBD2. The germline V gene has CDR1 SGHTA and CDR2 FQGTGA. This CDR3 has 17 residues. Trimming at V came to 4 bases and at J to 5 bases, leaving 7 bases not matched to a gene.

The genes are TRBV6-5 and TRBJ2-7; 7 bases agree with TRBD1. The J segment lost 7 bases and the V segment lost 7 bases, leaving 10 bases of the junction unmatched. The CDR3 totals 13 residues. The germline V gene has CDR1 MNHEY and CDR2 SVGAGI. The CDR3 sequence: CASKPGQSREQYF. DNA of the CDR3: TGTGCCAGCAAACCGGGACAGTCGAGGGAGCAGTACTTC.

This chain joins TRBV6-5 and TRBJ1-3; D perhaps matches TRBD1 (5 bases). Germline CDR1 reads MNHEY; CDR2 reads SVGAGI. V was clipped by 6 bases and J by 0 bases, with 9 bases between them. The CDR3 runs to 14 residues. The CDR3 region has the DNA TGTGCCAGCAGCCACAGGTCCTCTGGAAACACCATATATTTT. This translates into CASSHRSSGNTIYF.

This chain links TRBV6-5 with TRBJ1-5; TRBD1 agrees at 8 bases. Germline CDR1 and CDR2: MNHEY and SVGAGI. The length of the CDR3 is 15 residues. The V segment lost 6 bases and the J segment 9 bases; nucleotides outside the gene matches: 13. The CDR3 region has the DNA TGTGCCAGCAGGAGGGGACAGGCCGTGATCGGGCCCCAGCATTTT. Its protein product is CASRRGQAVIGPQHF.

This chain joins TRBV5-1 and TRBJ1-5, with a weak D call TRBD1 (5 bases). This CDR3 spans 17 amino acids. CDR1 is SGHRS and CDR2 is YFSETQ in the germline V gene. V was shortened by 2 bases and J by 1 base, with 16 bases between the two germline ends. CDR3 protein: CASSFSSEDKSNQPQHF. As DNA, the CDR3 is TGCGCCAGCAGCTTTAGTAGTGAGGACAAAAGCAATCAGCCCCAGCATTTT.

The CDR3 sequence is CASSLARYEQYF. DNA for the CDR3: TGTGCCAGCAGCTTGGCCAGATACGAGCAGTACTTC. This rearrangement joins TRBV5-6 to TRBJ2-7; D remains ambiguous. The CDR3 contains 12 residues. Germline lookup yields CDR1 SGHDT and CDR2 YYEEEE. The V and J ends lost 0 bases and 4 bases respectively, with 5 bases between them.

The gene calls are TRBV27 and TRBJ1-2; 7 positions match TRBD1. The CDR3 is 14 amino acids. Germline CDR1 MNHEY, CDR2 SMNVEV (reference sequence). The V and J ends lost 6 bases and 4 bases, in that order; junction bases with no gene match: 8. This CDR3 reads CASSLQQGSYGYTF. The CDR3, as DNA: TGTGCCAGCAGCCTCCAACAGGGGAGCTATGGCTACACCTTC.

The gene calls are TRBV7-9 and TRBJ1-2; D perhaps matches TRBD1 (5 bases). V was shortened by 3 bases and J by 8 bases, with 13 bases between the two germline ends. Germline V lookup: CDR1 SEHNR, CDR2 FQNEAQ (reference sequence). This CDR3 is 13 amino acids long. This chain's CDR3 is CASSFTGAGGYTF. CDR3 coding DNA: TGTGCCAGCAGCTTCACAGGCGCAGGCGGCTACACCTTC. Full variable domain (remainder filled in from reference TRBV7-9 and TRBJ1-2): DTGVSQNPRHKITKRGQNVTFRCDPISEHNRLYWYRQTLGQGPEFLTYFQNEAQLEKSRLLSDRFSAERPKGSFSTLEIQRTEQGDSAMYLCASSFTGAGGYTFGSGTRLTVV.

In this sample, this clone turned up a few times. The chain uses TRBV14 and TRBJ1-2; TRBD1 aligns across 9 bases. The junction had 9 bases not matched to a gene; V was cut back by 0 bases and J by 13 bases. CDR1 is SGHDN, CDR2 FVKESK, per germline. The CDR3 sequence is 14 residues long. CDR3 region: CASSQDFRTGEVTF. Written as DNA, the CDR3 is TGTGCCAGCAGCCAAGATTTCCGGACAGGGGAAGTCACCTTC.

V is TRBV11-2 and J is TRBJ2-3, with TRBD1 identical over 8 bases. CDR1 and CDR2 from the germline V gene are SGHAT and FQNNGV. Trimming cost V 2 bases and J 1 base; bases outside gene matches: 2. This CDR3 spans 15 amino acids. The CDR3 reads CASSLQGAGTDTQYF. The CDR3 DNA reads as TGTGCCAGCAGCTTACAGGGGGCTGGCACAGATACGCAGTATTTT.

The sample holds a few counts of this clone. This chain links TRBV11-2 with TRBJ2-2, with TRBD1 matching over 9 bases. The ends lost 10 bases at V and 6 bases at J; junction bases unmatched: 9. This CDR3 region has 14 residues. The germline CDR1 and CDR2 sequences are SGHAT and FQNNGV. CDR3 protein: CATTLQGAAGELFF. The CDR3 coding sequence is TGTGCCACCACCCTACAGGGGGCGGCCGGGGAGCTGTTTTTT.

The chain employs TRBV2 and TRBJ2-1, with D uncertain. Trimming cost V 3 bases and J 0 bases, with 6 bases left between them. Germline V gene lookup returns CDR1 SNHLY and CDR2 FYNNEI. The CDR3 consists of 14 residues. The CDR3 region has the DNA TGTGCCAGCAGTGAGAGGAGCTCCTACAATGAGCAGTTCTTC. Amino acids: CASSERSSYNEQFF.

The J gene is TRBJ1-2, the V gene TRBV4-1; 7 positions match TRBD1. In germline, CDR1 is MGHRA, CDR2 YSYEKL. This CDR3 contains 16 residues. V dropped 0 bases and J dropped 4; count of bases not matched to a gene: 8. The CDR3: CASSQDWMGQIYGYTF. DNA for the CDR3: TGCGCCAGCAGCCAAGATTGGATGGGACAGATCTATGGCTACACCTTC.

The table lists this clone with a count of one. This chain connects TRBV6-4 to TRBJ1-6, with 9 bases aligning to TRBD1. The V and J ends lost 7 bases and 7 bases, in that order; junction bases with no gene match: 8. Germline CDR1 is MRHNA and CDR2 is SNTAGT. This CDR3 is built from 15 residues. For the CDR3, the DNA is TGTGCCAGCAAGGAACAGGGGGCCTGGAATTCACCCCTCCACTTT. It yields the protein CASKEQGAWNSPLHF.

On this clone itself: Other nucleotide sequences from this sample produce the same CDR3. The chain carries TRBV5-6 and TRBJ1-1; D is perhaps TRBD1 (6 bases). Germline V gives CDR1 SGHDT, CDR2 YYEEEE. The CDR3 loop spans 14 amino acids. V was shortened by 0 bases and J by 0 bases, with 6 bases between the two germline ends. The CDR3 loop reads CASSLDRVNTEAFF. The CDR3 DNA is TGTGCCAGCAGCTTGGACAGGGTGAACACTGAAGCTTTCTTT.

CDR3: CASSSGTGIQPQHF. CDR3 coding DNA: TGTGCCAGCAGCTCCGGGACAGGGATTCAGCCCCAGCATTTT. The genes are TRBV7-2 and TRBJ1-5; 9 nucleotides align to TRBD1. The CDR3 sequence is 14 residues long. The V segment lost 4 bases and the J segment 6 bases; nucleotides outside the gene matches: 4. Germline V gene sequence: CDR1 SGHTA, CDR2 FQGNSA.

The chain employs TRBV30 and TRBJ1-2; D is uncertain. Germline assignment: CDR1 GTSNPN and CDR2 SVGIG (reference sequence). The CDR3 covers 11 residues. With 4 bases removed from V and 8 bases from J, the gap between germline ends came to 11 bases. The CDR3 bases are TGTGCCTGGAACCGGGGAGGGGGCTACACCTTC. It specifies CAWNRGGGYTF. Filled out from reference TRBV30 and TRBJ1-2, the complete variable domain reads SQTIHQWPATLVQPVGSPLSLECTVEGTSNPNLYWYRQAAGRGLQLLFYSVGIGQISSEVPQNLSASRPQDRQFILSSKKLLLSDSGFYLCAWNRGGGYTFGSGTRLTVV.